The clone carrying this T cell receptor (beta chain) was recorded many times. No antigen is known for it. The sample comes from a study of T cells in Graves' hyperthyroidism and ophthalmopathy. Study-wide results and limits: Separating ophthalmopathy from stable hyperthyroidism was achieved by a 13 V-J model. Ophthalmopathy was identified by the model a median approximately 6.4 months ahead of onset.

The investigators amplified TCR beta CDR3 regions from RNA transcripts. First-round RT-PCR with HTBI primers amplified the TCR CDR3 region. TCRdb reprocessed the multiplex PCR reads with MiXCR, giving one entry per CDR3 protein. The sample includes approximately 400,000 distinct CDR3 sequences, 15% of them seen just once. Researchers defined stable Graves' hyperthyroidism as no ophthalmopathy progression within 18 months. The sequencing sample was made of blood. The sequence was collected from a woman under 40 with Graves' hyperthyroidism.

DNA for the CDR3: TGTGCCAGCAGCCCCCTCCCTCTGGATACGCAGTATTTT. Encoded protein: CASSPLPLDTQYF. V and J are TRBV3-1 and TRBJ2-3; D gene unclear. V was clipped by 4 bases and J by 6 bases, with 11 bases between them. The germline CDR1 and CDR2 sequences are LGHDT and YNNKEL (reference sequence). The CDR3 contains 13 residues.